Listed below are T cell receptor beta chains from one sample, sequenced in a study of cytomegalovirus exposure and HLA in healthy donors. Measured with immunoSEQ multiplex PCR; TCRdb has only the in-frame clones, and not every one. The sample yields over 130,000 clones, approximately 85% seen once. The sample was PBMCs. All receptors come from a man in his fifties or sixties in good health and CMV-seropositive. Each CDR3 is given with its conserved first and last residue. The D gene is left open where the match is weak. Size values are once, few and many counts, or a class for expanded clones, and some rows have none.

v_call: TRBV11-2
d_call: NA
clone_size: NA
j_call: TRBJ1-1
cdr3_nt: TGTGCCAGCAGGGGCGTGAGCTACACTGAAGCTTTCTTT
cdr3_aa: CASRGVSYTEAFF

v_call: TRBV28
d_call: NA
clone_size: NA
j_call: TRBJ1-5
cdr3_nt: TGTGCCAGCCAATCTCCGGTTTCCAGCAATCAGCCCCAGCATTTT
cdr3_aa: CASQSPVSSNQPQHF

v_call: TRBV19
d_call: NA
clone_size: NA
j_call: TRBJ1-5
cdr3_nt: TGTGCCAGTAGTAGCGCGGGGGGGGGTCAGCCCCAGCATTTT
cdr3_aa: CASSSAGGGQPQHF

v_call: TRBV28
d_call: NA
clone_size: NA
j_call: TRBJ1-3
cdr3_nt: TGTGCCAGCACAATGGGGGGGCTTTCCTCTGGAAACACCATATATTTT
cdr3_aa: CASTMGGLSSGNTIYF

v_call: TRBV10-2
d_call: TRBD2
clone_size: NA
j_call: TRBJ2-1
cdr3_nt: TGCGCCAGCAGTCCCTATGGACTAGCGGGGGCTTACAATGAGCAGTTCTTC
cdr3_aa: CASSPYGLAGAYNEQFF

v_call: TRBV4-1
d_call: NA
clone_size: NA
j_call: TRBJ2-3
cdr3_nt: TGCGCCAGCAGCCCGCGGGGGCGAAGCACAGATACGCAGTATTTT
cdr3_aa: CASSPRGRSTDTQYF

v_call: TRBV2
d_call: NA
clone_size: NA
j_call: TRBJ1-1
cdr3_nt: TGTGCCAGCAGTGGCGGGGTCGGCGCCGAATGGAACACTGAAGCTTTCTTT
cdr3_aa: CASSGGVGAEWNTEAFF

v_call: TRBV30
d_call: TRBD1
clone_size: NA
j_call: TRBJ2-3
cdr3_nt: TGTGCCTGGAGTGCCGGGACAGGGGCCCATCATACGCAGTATTTT
cdr3_aa: CAWSAGTGAHHTQYF

v_call: TRBV6-6
d_call: TRBD1
clone_size: NA
j_call: TRBJ2-7
cdr3_nt: TGTGCCAGCAGGGACCGTGGGACAGGGGACTACGAGCAGTACTTC
cdr3_aa: CASRDRGTGDYEQYF

v_call: TRBV29-1
d_call: TRBD1
clone_size: NA
j_call: TRBJ2-7
cdr3_nt: TGCAGCGTCGCCCTGGGGACAGGGGGTCGGTACGAGCAGTACTTC
cdr3_aa: CSVALGTGGRYEQYF

v_call: TRBV11-3
d_call: TRBD2
clone_size: once
j_call: TRBJ2-3
cdr3_nt: TGTGCCAGCAGCGCACGACTAGCGGGAGGATCAGATACGCAGTATTTT
cdr3_aa: CASSARLAGGSDTQYF

v_call: TRBV7-2
d_call: TRBD2
clone_size: NA
j_call: TRBJ2-7
cdr3_nt: TGTGCCAGCAGCTGGACTAGGGGCGAGCAGTACTTC
cdr3_aa: CASSWTRGEQYF

v_call: TRBV5-4
d_call: NA
clone_size: NA
j_call: TRBJ2-3
cdr3_nt: TGTGCCAGCAGCTTGGCCCGTGGTATGATGGCGGGATGGGCGTTT
cdr3_aa: CASSLARGMMAGWAF

v_call: TRBV2
d_call: NA
clone_size: NA
j_call: TRBJ1-1
cdr3_nt: TGTGCCAGCAGTGAGCCAGGGGCCGTGAACACTGAAGCTTTCTTT
cdr3_aa: CASSEPGAVNTEAFF

v_call: TRBV7-9
d_call: NA
clone_size: NA
j_call: TRBJ2-1
cdr3_nt: TGTGCCAGCAGTCCGGGGTTTTGGGAGCAGTTCTTC
cdr3_aa: CASSPGFWEQFF

v_call: TRBV28
d_call: NA
clone_size: NA
j_call: TRBJ1-1
cdr3_nt: TGTGCCAGCAGTTTAATGGGTGCGACAGAGAACACTGAAGCTTTCTTT
cdr3_aa: CASSLMGATENTEAFF

v_call: TRBV5-1
d_call: NA
clone_size: NA
j_call: TRBJ1-1
cdr3_nt: TGCGCCAGCAGCCTGAGAAACAGCCACGCTGAAGCTTTCTTT
cdr3_aa: CASSLRNSHAEAFF

v_call: TRBV4-1
d_call: NA
clone_size: NA
j_call: TRBJ1-1
cdr3_nt: TGCGCCAGCAGCCAAGACAGGGACACTGAAGCTTTCTTT
cdr3_aa: CASSQDRDTEAFF

v_call: TRBV11-2
d_call: NA
clone_size: NA
j_call: TRBJ2-1
cdr3_nt: TGTGCCAGCAGCCCACTCCTAAGCGGTAGCTCCTACAATGAGCAGTTCTTC
cdr3_aa: CASSPLLSGSSYNEQFF

v_call: TRBV5-1
d_call: NA
clone_size: once
j_call: TRBJ2-7
cdr3_nt: TGCGCCAGCAGCTTGGAGAGGCCCTCAATTCACGAGCAGTACTTC
cdr3_aa: CASSLERPSIHEQYF

v_call: TRBV10-1
d_call: TRBD2
clone_size: NA
j_call: TRBJ2-1
cdr3_nt: TGCGCCAGCAGTAGCGGGAGCGTACACAATGAGCAGTTCTTC
cdr3_aa: CASSSGSVHNEQFF

v_call: TRBV4-2
d_call: TRBD2
clone_size: NA
j_call: TRBJ2-5
cdr3_nt: TGTGCCAGCAGCCAAGTAGCGGGAGAGGTCGGAGAGACCCAGTACTTC
cdr3_aa: CASSQVAGEVGETQYF

v_call: TRBV5-1
d_call: NA
clone_size: once
j_call: TRBJ2-7
cdr3_nt: TGCGCCAGCAGCTTGATTCCAGGGGACAAGAATGAGCAGTACTTC
cdr3_aa: CASSLIPGDKNEQYF

v_call: TRBV27
d_call: NA
clone_size: NA
j_call: TRBJ1-2
cdr3_nt: TGTGCCAGCAGTCCCTACCCCGGCGGCTCTAACTATGGCTACACCTTC
cdr3_aa: CASSPYPGGSNYGYTF

v_call: TRBV5-1
d_call: TRBD2
clone_size: NA
j_call: TRBJ2-3
cdr3_nt: TGCGCCAGGTTCCTAGCGGGAGGGAACACAGATACGCAGTATTTT
cdr3_aa: CARFLAGGNTDTQYF

v_call: TRBV11-1
d_call: NA
clone_size: NA
j_call: TRBJ1-1
cdr3_nt: TGTGCCAGCAGCTTAGTTACACAGAACACTGAAGCTTTCTTT
cdr3_aa: CASSLVTQNTEAFF

v_call: TRBV7-8
d_call: TRBD1
clone_size: NA
j_call: TRBJ2-7
cdr3_nt: TGTGCCAGCAGCTGGACGGGACAGGGTTACGAGCAGTACTTC
cdr3_aa: CASSWTGQGYEQYF

v_call: TRBV19
d_call: NA
clone_size: few
j_call: TRBJ1-2
cdr3_nt: TGTGCCAGTAGCGACACCTCTAACTATGGCTACACCTTC
cdr3_aa: CASSDTSNYGYTF

v_call: TRBV5-1
d_call: TRBD1
clone_size: NA
j_call: TRBJ2-7
cdr3_nt: TGCGCCAGCAGCTTAACGGGACAGGACGAGCAGTACTTC
cdr3_aa: CASSLTGQDEQYF

v_call: TRBV5-4
d_call: NA
clone_size: NA
j_call: TRBJ2-3
cdr3_nt: TGTGCCAGCAGCTTGTCTGGCGGGAGCACAGATACGCAGTATTTT
cdr3_aa: CASSLSGGSTDTQYF

v_call: TRBV10-2
d_call: TRBD2
clone_size: NA
j_call: TRBJ2-3
cdr3_nt: TGCGCCAGCAGTGGGGGAGGGGATACGCAGTATTTT
cdr3_aa: CASSGGGDTQYF

v_call: TRBV5-1
d_call: NA
clone_size: NA
j_call: TRBJ1-1
cdr3_nt: TGCGCCAGCAGCCACATACAGGGGAACACTGAAGCTTTCTTT
cdr3_aa: CASSHIQGNTEAFF

v_call: TRBV5-4
d_call: TRBD2
clone_size: NA
j_call: TRBJ2-5
cdr3_nt: TGTGCCAGCAGCGACCGACTAGCGGGAGCCCAAGAGACCCAGTACTTC
cdr3_aa: CASSDRLAGAQETQYF

v_call: TRBV28
d_call: NA
clone_size: NA
j_call: TRBJ1-1
cdr3_nt: TGTGCCAGCGATAGTGTGTGGGGGGACACTGAAGCTTTCTTT
cdr3_aa: CASDSVWGDTEAFF

v_call: TRBV7-9
d_call: NA
clone_size: NA
j_call: TRBJ1-2
cdr3_nt: TGTTCCAGCAGCTGGGGCCAAGGCGCCCCAGGAGGCTACACCTTC
cdr3_aa: CSSSWGQGAPGGYTF

v_call: TRBV6-6
d_call: NA
clone_size: NA
j_call: TRBJ1-2
cdr3_nt: TGTGCCAGCAGGTTTGAGGGCAGAACTTATGGCTACACCTTC
cdr3_aa: CASRFEGRTYGYTF

v_call: TRBV6-6
d_call: TRBD1
clone_size: NA
j_call: TRBJ1-6
cdr3_nt: TGTGCCAGCAGTTACTTCCGGGACAGGCTCCACTTT
cdr3_aa: CASSYFRDRLHF

v_call: TRBV13
d_call: TRBD1
clone_size: NA
j_call: TRBJ2-7
cdr3_nt: TGTGCCAGCAGCATTCGGGACAGAACCTACGAGCAGTACTTC
cdr3_aa: CASSIRDRTYEQYF

v_call: TRBV5-1
d_call: NA
clone_size: NA
j_call: TRBJ2-7
cdr3_nt: TGCGCCAGCAGCGAGATTACAGATTCCTACGAGCAGTACTTC
cdr3_aa: CASSEITDSYEQYF

v_call: TRBV7-3
d_call: TRBD1
clone_size: NA
j_call: TRBJ1-2
cdr3_nt: TGTGCCAGCAGCCCGGCCGCGAGACAGGGGGCCCTAACTAACTATGGCTACACCTTC
cdr3_aa: CASSPAARQGALTNYGYTF

v_call: TRBV6-1
d_call: NA
clone_size: NA
j_call: TRBJ2-5
cdr3_nt: TGTGCCAGCAGTGAAAGGGGCAGGGGATTAGAGACCCAGTACTTC
cdr3_aa: CASSERGRGLETQYF

v_call: TRBV6-6
d_call: TRBD2
clone_size: NA
j_call: TRBJ2-1
cdr3_nt: TGTGCCAGCAACCCGACTAGCGGGAGGTCCTACAATGAGCAGTTCTTC
cdr3_aa: CASNPTSGRSYNEQFF

v_call: TRBV6-1
d_call: TRBD1
clone_size: NA
j_call: TRBJ1-1
cdr3_nt: TGTGCCAGCAGTGATCGGCAGGGGGGACTCACTGAAGCTTTCTTT
cdr3_aa: CASSDRQGGLTEAFF

v_call: TRBV19
d_call: NA
clone_size: few
j_call: TRBJ2-5
cdr3_nt: TGTGCCAGTCAAACGGGAGCGGAGGAGACCCAGTACTTC
cdr3_aa: CASQTGAEETQYF

v_call: TRBV6-1
d_call: TRBD1
clone_size: NA
j_call: TRBJ1-1
cdr3_nt: TGTGCCAGCAAAATGGACAGGGAGAACACTGAAGCTTTCTTT
cdr3_aa: CASKMDRENTEAFF

v_call: TRBV28
d_call: NA
clone_size: NA
j_call: TRBJ1-5
cdr3_nt: TGTGCCAGCAGTTTGGGGGCCGACAATCAGCCCCAGCATTTT
cdr3_aa: CASSLGADNQPQHF

v_call: TRBV13
d_call: TRBD2
clone_size: NA
j_call: TRBJ2-3
cdr3_nt: TGTGCCAGCAGCTTTAGCGGGGCCCGCGGTACGCAGTATTTT
cdr3_aa: CASSFSGARGTQYF

v_call: TRBV10-1
d_call: NA
clone_size: NA
j_call: TRBJ1-2
cdr3_nt: TGCGCCAGCAGTGAGTCGCGGCAGTCAACTAACTATGGCTACACCTTC
cdr3_aa: CASSESRQSTNYGYTF

v_call: TRBV28
d_call: NA
clone_size: few
j_call: TRBJ2-1
cdr3_nt: TGTGCCAGCAGTTTACTCTCCACCGGGGAGCAGTTCTTC
cdr3_aa: CASSLLSTGEQFF

v_call: TRBV28
d_call: TRBD1
clone_size: NA
j_call: TRBJ1-2
cdr3_nt: TGTGCCAGCAGCTATAGGGACAGGGGGTATGGCTACACCTTC
cdr3_aa: CASSYRDRGYGYTF

v_call: TRBV7-9
d_call: TRBD2
clone_size: NA
j_call: TRBJ2-3
cdr3_nt: TGTGCCAGCAGTCCAAGCGGGAGTTTCGCAGATACGCAGTATTTT
cdr3_aa: CASSPSGSFADTQYF

v_call: TRBV7-8
d_call: TRBD2
clone_size: NA
j_call: TRBJ2-1
cdr3_nt: TGTGCCAGCACCCTTGCGGGACTAGCGGTAAATGAGCAGTTCTTC
cdr3_aa: CASTLAGLAVNEQFF

v_call: TRBV27
d_call: NA
clone_size: NA
j_call: TRBJ2-1
cdr3_nt: TGTGCCAGCAGTTCCTCCCCTTTTGGGAGATCCTACAATGAGCAGTTCTTC
cdr3_aa: CASSSSPFGRSYNEQFF

v_call: TRBV20-1
d_call: TRBD1
clone_size: NA
j_call: TRBJ2-7
cdr3_nt: TGCAGTGCTCAGGGGGTCTACGAGCAGTACTTC
cdr3_aa: CSAQGVYEQYF

v_call: TRBV5-1
d_call: TRBD1
clone_size: NA
j_call: TRBJ1-1
cdr3_nt: TGCGCCAGCAGCTTTGCGGGACAGGGGGCAAGCGGGGCTTTCTTT
cdr3_aa: CASSFAGQGASGAFF